The rows below give T cell receptor beta chains drawn from one sample of a study of T cell responses to AZD1222 COVID-19 vaccine. Profiling relied on immunoSEQ multiplex PCR, and the TCRdb table lists in-frame clones only, not all of them. The profile shows around 120,000 clones, approximately 92% of them singletons. This material consisted of peripheral blood, taken on day 0 of AZD1222 vaccination. The receptors here all came from an adult in good health. Each CDR3 is given with its conserved first and last residue. D genes are given only for firm matches. Size is omitted from some rows. Given values are once, few, many or a class for expanded clones.

v_call: TRBV7-2
j_call: TRBJ1-1
d_call: NA
clone_size: NA
cdr3_nt: TGTGCCAGCAGCTTAGGGCAGGGGCACACTGAAGCTTTCTTT
cdr3_aa: CASSLGQGHTEAFF

v_call: TRBV19
j_call: TRBJ1-6
d_call: NA
clone_size: NA
cdr3_nt: TGTGCCAGTAGTGTTCGGGATTCACCCCTCCACTTT
cdr3_aa: CASSVRDSPLHF

v_call: TRBV27
j_call: TRBJ1-2
d_call: NA
clone_size: NA
cdr3_nt: TGTGCCAGCAGTCTCTTTCCGGGACGGGCAAGAGATGGCTACACCTTC
cdr3_aa: CASSLFPGRARDGYTF

v_call: TRBV15
j_call: TRBJ2-2
d_call: NA
clone_size: once
cdr3_nt: TGTGCCACCAGCAGAGATCGTATAGGAACCGGGGAGCTGTTTTTT
cdr3_aa: CATSRDRIGTGELFF

v_call: TRBV19
j_call: TRBJ1-5
d_call: TRBD1
clone_size: NA
cdr3_nt: TGTGCCAGTCTAAGGACAGGGATCAATCAGCCCCAGCATTTT
cdr3_aa: CASLRTGINQPQHF

v_call: TRBV12-3/TRBV12-4
j_call: TRBJ1-1
d_call: NA
clone_size: NA
cdr3_nt: TGTGCCAGCACCGGATTAGGGGGAACTGAAGCTTTCTTT
cdr3_aa: CASTGLGGTEAFF

v_call: TRBV11-3
j_call: TRBJ1-1
d_call: TRBD1
clone_size: once
cdr3_nt: TGTGCCAGCAGCTCGATGACCGGGACAGGGGTTATGAACACTGAAGCTTTCTTT
cdr3_aa: CASSSMTGTGVMNTEAFF

v_call: TRBV19
j_call: TRBJ1-1
d_call: TRBD1
clone_size: NA
cdr3_nt: TGTGCCAGTAGTACAACCGGGACAGGGGATGAAGCTTTCTTT
cdr3_aa: CASSTTGTGDEAFF

v_call: TRBV28
j_call: TRBJ1-6
d_call: TRBD1
clone_size: NA
cdr3_nt: TGTGCCAGCAGTTTAGGACAGGGAGGATCACCCCTCCACTTT
cdr3_aa: CASSLGQGGSPLHF

v_call: TRBV25-1
j_call: TRBJ1-4
d_call: NA
clone_size: NA
cdr3_nt: TGTGCCAGCAGTGAACAGCCTTGGGAAAAACTGTTTTTT
cdr3_aa: CASSEQPWEKLFF

v_call: TRBV24-1
j_call: TRBJ2-5
d_call: TRBD2
clone_size: NA
cdr3_nt: TGTGCCACCAGCGAGGCTAGCGGGAGTTTCAGTCAAGAGACCCAGTACTTC
cdr3_aa: CATSEASGSFSQETQYF

v_call: TRBV30
j_call: TRBJ2-1
d_call: NA
clone_size: NA
cdr3_nt: TGTGCCTGGAGTGTACGGAGAGACTACAATGAGCAGTTCTTC
cdr3_aa: CAWSVRRDYNEQFF